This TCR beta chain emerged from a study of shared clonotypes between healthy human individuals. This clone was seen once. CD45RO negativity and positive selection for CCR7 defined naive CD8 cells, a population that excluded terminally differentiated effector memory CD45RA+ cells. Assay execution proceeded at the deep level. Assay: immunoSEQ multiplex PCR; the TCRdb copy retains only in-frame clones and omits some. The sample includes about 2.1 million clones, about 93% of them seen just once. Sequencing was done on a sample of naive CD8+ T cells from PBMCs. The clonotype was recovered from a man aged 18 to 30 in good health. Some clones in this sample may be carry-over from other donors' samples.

CDR3 sequence reads: CASSLAQGPRETQYF. The DNA for the CDR3 is TGTGCCAGCAGTTTAGCGCAGGGGCCGCGAGAGACCCAGTACTTC. The gene calls are TRBV28 and TRBJ2-5; tentative D call: TRBD1 (6 bases). Per germline, CDR1 MDHEN and CDR2 SYDVKM. The CDR3 totals 15 residues. The germline V and J ends were trimmed by 2 bases and 4 bases, with 14 bases remaining between them.